The T cell receptor beta chain under discussion was sequenced for a study of blood T cells in healthy people across ages. For the second PCR, which ran for about 7 to 11 cycles, a sample-barcoded 5' primer and a J-beta primer mix were used. TCRdb reprocessed the 5' RACE reads via MiXCR and lists one record per CDR3 protein. The profile shows about 970,000 distinct CDR3 sequences, approximately 50% of them singletons. Germline CDR1 MNHEY, CDR2 SMNVEV (reference sequence). CDR3 length: 16 amino acids. Trimming stripped 3 bases from V and 2 bases from J, with 14 bases between. The sequencing input was blood. The rearrangement joins TRBV27 to TRBJ1-5; D unresolved. This TCR was sampled from a woman in her sixties or seventies in good health. The DNA of the CDR3 is TGTGCCAGCAGTTTTGTTGCGGGCAGCGGCAATCAGCCCCAGCATTTT. Its translation: CASSFVAGSGNQPQHF.